The entry below describes one TCR beta chain. The treatment: roughly 20 received Ad26.COV2.S at low or high dose, single or two shots; about 5 received placebo; per-sample allocation not given. Sample collection was performed on day 63 after the first vaccine or placebo injection. TCRdb keeps only in-frame clones here, not all; method: immunoSEQ multiplex PCR. The table lists approximately 340,000 clones, more than 75% of them singletons. The source of the sample is a study of Ad26.COV2.S vaccination and SARS-CoV-2 variants. Looking at the study overall: Ad26.COV2.S arm of COV1001 included the donor.

Germline CDR1 is SNHLY and CDR2 is FYNNEI. The CDR3 loop spans 16 amino acids. The trim removed 2 bases at V and 5 bases at J, leaving 10 bases unmatched. The sequence was obtained from a person between 18 and 65 years old who received the Ad26.COV2.S COVID-19 vaccine or a placebo. Sample: peripheral blood, taken in a trial of Ad26.COV2.S vaccine versus placebo. This chain links TRBV2 with TRBJ2-5; 8 bases are shared with TRBD2. CDR3: CASSEMGLGSLETQYF. Written as DNA, the CDR3 is TGTGCCAGCAGTGAAATGGGACTAGGTTCATTGGAGACCCAGTACTTC.